The 21 T cell receptor beta chains below were found in one sample sequenced in a study of OX40 agonist ivuxolimab in advanced cancers. Assay: immunoSEQ multiplex PCR; the TCRdb copy retains only in-frame clones and omits some. The sample lists 71,000 or so clones, approximately 86% occurring once. The starting material was CD4+ or CD8+ T cells sorted from blood, obtained in a trial of the OX40 agonist ivuxolimab. The receptor set was obtained from an adult with an advanced solid tumor such as melanoma, head and neck, liver or kidney cancer.

The chain is built from TRBV4-1 and TRBJ1-1; D unclear. This CDR3 comprises 15 residues. Deletions cut 0 bases from V and 3 bases from J, with 11 bases between. CDR1 and CDR2 from the germline V gene are MGHRA and YSYEKL. This CDR3 reads CASSQDYGDYTEAFF. The DNA for the CDR3 is TGCGCCAGCAGCCAAGATTATGGGGATTACACTGAAGCTTTCTTT.

This clone was observed once. The chain couples TRBV13 to TRBJ2-1; D might be TRBD1 or TRBD2, each matching 6 bases. V was shortened by 0 bases and J by 5 bases, with 14 bases between the two germline ends. The CDR3 spans 16 residues. Per germline, CDR1 PRHDT and CDR2 FYEKMQ (reference sequence). The CDR3 protein is CASSLGSWGANNEQFF. DNA for the CDR3: TGTGCCAGCAGCTTAGGTTCGTGGGGGGCAAACAATGAGCAGTTCTTC.

The J gene is TRBJ2-7, the V gene TRBV27, with 9 bases aligning to TRBD1. CDR3 size: 15 residues. Germline-derived CDR1 and CDR2 are MNHEY and SMNVEV (reference sequence). Unmatched junction bases numbered 9, after V lost 4 bases and J lost 5 bases. Written as DNA, the CDR3 is TGTGCCAGCAGTTACCGGGACAGGGCTATCCACGAGCAGTACTTC. Protein product: CASSYRDRAIHEQYF.

In this sample, this clone turned up a few times. The chain employs TRBV9 and TRBJ2-3, with TRBD2 matching 7 bases. Germline CDR1 SGDLS, CDR2 YYNGEE. There are 15 residues in the CDR3. V was clipped by 3 bases and J by 5 bases; unmatched bases: 9. Here the CDR3 DNA reads TGTGCCAGCAGCGCGCTGGGGGGGGTGGTAGATACGCAGTATTTT. Residues: CASSALGGVVDTQYF.

The chain is built from TRBV11-2 and TRBJ1-6, with D possibly TRBD1 on 5 matching bases. Looked up from germline, CDR1 is SGHAT and CDR2 is FQNNGV. V gave up 2 bases and J gave up 6 bases, with 11 bases separating them. The CDR3 covers 15 residues. This CDR3 reads CASSLLEGPNSPLHF. Here the CDR3 DNA reads TGTGCCAGCAGCTTACTTGAGGGACCTAATTCACCCCTCCACTTT.

This chain joins TRBV10-3 and TRBJ2-5, with D possibly matching TRBD2 (7 bases). The V gene lost 10 bases and the J gene lost 1 base, with 19 bases spanning the gap. The CDR3 is made up of 15 amino acids. Germline lookup yields CDR1 ENHRY and CDR2 SYGVKD. The CDR3 protein is CATSTGRGSQETQYF. Here the CDR3 DNA reads TGTGCCACCTCGACGGGGAGGGGGTCCCAAGAGACCCAGTACTTC.

The chain is built from TRBV5-3 and TRBJ1-5, with D unclear. TRBV5-3 is placed among ORFs of uncertain function. V gave up 3 bases and J gave up 0 bases, with 25 bases separating them. The CDR3 covers 20 residues. The CDR3 region has the DNA TGTGCCAGAAGCTGGGTCAATGAGGTGGGCGAGTGCTGTAGCAATCAGCCCCAGCATTTT. Protein sequence: CARSWVNEVGECCSNQPQHF.

The genes are TRBV10-1 and TRBJ2-2, with a possible D match to TRBD2 (5 bases). From germline, CDR1 is WNHNN and CDR2 SYGVQD (reference sequence). The V gene lost 7 bases and the J gene lost 4 bases, with 16 bases spanning the gap. CDR3 length: 15 amino acids. The CDR3 is CASNRKEETTGELFF. The CDR3 DNA is TGCGCCAGCAACCGGAAGGAGGAAACCACCGGGGAGCTGTTTTTT.

The chain recombines TRBV4-1 with TRBJ2-1, with 7 positions matching TRBD1. The CDR3 runs to 17 residues. Per germline, CDR1 MGHRA and CDR2 YSYEKL. After removal of 5 bases from V and 0 bases from J, the junction contained 10 bases not matched to a gene. The CDR3 here is CASSGQALGFSYNEQFF. CDR3 DNA: TGCGCCAGCAGCGGACAGGCCCTGGGGTTCTCCTACAATGAGCAGTTCTTC.

The chain has TRBV5-1 and TRBJ2-3; TRBD2 aligns across 11 bases. V lost 4 bases, J lost 5 bases, and 9 bases stayed unmatched. The CDR3 covers 16 residues. Germline CDR1 reads SGHRS; CDR2 reads YFSETQ. The CDR3, as DNA: TGCGCCAGCAGCCCCCGGGATAGCGGGAGGGTAGATACGCAGTATTTT. It yields the protein CASSPRDSGRVDTQYF.

In its sample, this clone was seen a few times. The CDR3 sequence: CASSPRVDTQYF. The CDR3 bases are TGTGCCAGCAGCCCAAGAGTAGATACGCAGTATTTT. The genes are TRBV7-2 and TRBJ2-3; no clear D. Trimming pared 5 bases from V and 5 bases from J, leaving 8 bases between. CDR1 SGHTA and CDR2 FQGNSA come from the germline V gene. The CDR3 spans 12 residues.

The sample holds one count of this clone. The chain has TRBV6-6 and TRBJ2-3, with D possibly matching TRBD1 (5 bases). The CDR3 sequence is 14 residues long. Germline V gene lookup returns CDR1 MNHNY and CDR2 SVGAGI (reference sequence). V lost 6 bases to trimming and J lost 3 bases, with 13 bases between them. The DNA of the CDR3 is TGTGCCAGCAGAAGGGGCGCAGCTACAGATACGCAGTATTTT. This sequence encodes CASRRGAATDTQYF.

This clone was recorded once. The chain combines TRBV5-4 with TRBJ2-5; D perhaps matches TRBD1 (6 bases). Germline values: CDR1 SGHNT, CDR2 YYREEE (reference sequence). The CDR3 spans 13 residues. V lost 3 bases, J lost 3 bases, and 9 bases lay in between. The CDR3 protein is CASSWTAEETQYF. DNA of the CDR3: TGTGCCAGCAGCTGGACAGCGGAAGAGACCCAGTACTTC.

The chain uses TRBV6-6 and TRBJ2-1; no definite D call. Germline V gives CDR1 MNHNY, CDR2 SVGAGI (reference sequence). V lost 6 bases to trimming and J lost 7 bases, with 10 bases between them. The length of the CDR3 is 12 residues. The CDR3 nucleotides are TGTGCCAGCAGGGAATACAGAAATGAGCAGTTCTTC. Translating it yields CASREYRNEQFF.

The V and J genes are TRBV7-2 and TRBJ2-3, with D possibly being TRBD1 or TRBD2 (6 bases each). Germline V lookup: CDR1 SGHTA, CDR2 FQGNSA. V dropped 1 base and J dropped 0 bases, with 8 bases sitting between them. This CDR3 is 15 amino acids long. This chain's CDR3 is CASSLDGGSTDTQYF. CDR3 coding DNA: TGTGCCAGCAGCTTAGACGGGGGCAGCACAGATACGCAGTATTTT.

V and J are TRBV5-7 and TRBJ2-7, with D unclear. TRBV5-7 is an open reading frame whose function is uncertain. The CDR3 spans 13 residues. Trimming pared 4 bases from V and 2 bases from J, leaving 10 bases between. The CDR3 nucleotides read TGTGCCAGCAGCCTGGGCTTTGCCTACGAGCAGTACTTC. Translation: CASSLGFAYEQYF.

Here the CDR3 DNA reads TGTGCCAGCAACAGGGGGGTTATCAGCACAGATACGCAGTATTTT. It codes for CASNRGVISTDTQYF. The chain couples TRBV28 to TRBJ2-3; 8 nucleotides align to TRBD1. The CDR3 contains 15 residues. After removal of 7 bases from V and 0 bases from J, the junction contained 6 bases not matched to a gene. Germline CDR1 is MDHEN and CDR2 is SYDVKM. Full variable domain (remainder filled in from reference TRBV28 and TRBJ2-3): DVKVTQSSRYLVKRTGEKVFLECVQDMDHENMFWYRQDPGLGLRLIYFSYDVKMKEKGDIPEGYSVSREKKERFSLILESASTNQTSMYLCASNRGVISTDTQYFGPGTRLTVL.

V gene TRBV5-4 combines with J gene TRBJ2-5; D gene ambiguous. V lost 1 base, J lost 3 bases, and 7 bases lay in between. CDR1 is SGHNT and CDR2 is YYREEE in the germline V gene (reference sequence). CDR3 length: 13 residues. The chain's CDR3 is CASSLWSEETQYF. CDR3 DNA sequence: TGTGCCAGCAGCTTGTGGTCTGAAGAGACCCAGTACTTC.

V and J are TRBV29-1 and TRBJ1-3, with D hard to call. Trimming took 4 bases from V and 0 from J, leaving 7 bases between them. CDR3 length: 13 residues. Per the germline V gene, CDR1 is SQVTM and CDR2 is ANQGSEA. In DNA form, the CDR3 reads TGCAGCGTTGGTTTCAGCTCTGGAAACACCATATATTTT. This translates into CSVGFSSGNTIYF.

The chain joins TRBV6-5 to TRBJ2-5, with D tentatively TRBD2 (7 bases). The V and J ends lost 8 bases and 5 bases respectively, with 15 bases between them. Germline CDR1 is MNHEY and CDR2 is SVGAGI. The CDR3 is 13 amino acids. The CDR3 loop reads CASRGARVETQYF. The DNA for the CDR3 is TGTGCCAGCCGGGGGGCTAGAGTTGAGACCCAGTACTTC.

The J gene is TRBJ1-5, the V gene TRBV2; the D gene is possibly TRBD1 (5 bases). Germline-derived CDR1 and CDR2 are SNHLY and FYNNEI. The length of the CDR3 is 15 residues. V lost 6 bases to trimming and J lost 5 bases, with 17 bases between them. CDR3 sequence: CASRRGLDGYQPQHF. CDR3 in DNA: TGTGCCAGCAGGCGGGGGTTGGACGGCTATCAGCCCCAGCATTTT.